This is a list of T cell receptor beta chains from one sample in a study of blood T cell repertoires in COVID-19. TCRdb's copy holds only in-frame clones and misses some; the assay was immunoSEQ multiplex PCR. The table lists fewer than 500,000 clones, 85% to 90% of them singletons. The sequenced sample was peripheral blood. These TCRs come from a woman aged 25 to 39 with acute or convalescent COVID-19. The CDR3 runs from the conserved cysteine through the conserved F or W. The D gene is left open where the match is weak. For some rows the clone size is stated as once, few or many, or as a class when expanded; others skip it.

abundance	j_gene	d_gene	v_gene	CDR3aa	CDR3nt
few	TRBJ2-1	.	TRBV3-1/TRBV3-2	CASTGYNEQFF	TGTGCCAGCACAGGGTACAATGAGCAGTTCTTC
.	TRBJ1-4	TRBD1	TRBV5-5	CASSLAQQGYNEKLFF	TGTGCCAGCAGCTTGGCCCAACAGGGGTATAATGAAAAACTGTTTTTT
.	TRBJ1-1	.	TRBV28	CASSLPLRGNTEAFF	TGTGCCAGCAGTTTACCCCTAAGAGGGAACACTGAAGCTTTCTTT
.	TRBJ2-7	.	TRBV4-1	CASSQSLTVTVASYEQYF	TGCGCCAGCAGCCAAAGTTTAACGGTGACAGTTGCCTCCTACGAGCAGTACTTC
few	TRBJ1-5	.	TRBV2	CASAVREGGNQPQHF	TGTGCCAGCGCCGTCAGGGAAGGAGGCAATCAGCCCCAGCATTTT
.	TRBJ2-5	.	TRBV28	CASFERTANFQETQYF	TGTGCCAGCTTCGAAAGGACAGCGAACTTCCAAGAGACCCAGTACTTC
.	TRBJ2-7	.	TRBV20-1	CSASEHEQYF	TGCAGTGCTAGCGAGCACGAGCAGTACTTC
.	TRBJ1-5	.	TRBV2	CASGQTNSNQPQHF	TGTGCCAGCGGACAGACAAATAGCAATCAGCCCCAGCATTTT
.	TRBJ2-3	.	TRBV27	CASRGGTQGITDTQYF	TGTGCCAGCAGAGGGGGTACACAGGGAATCACAGATACGCAGTATTTT
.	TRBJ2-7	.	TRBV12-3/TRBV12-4	CASSFRRGYEQYF	TGTGCCAGCAGTTTCCGCAGGGGCTACGAGCAGTACTTC